This TCR beta chain originates from a study of blood T cell repertoires in COVID-19. About the research overall: The United States, Italy and Spain provided the acute and convalescent COVID-19 samples.

Recruits, aged about 18 to 89 years, lived in roughly 22 US areas. Participant reports of clinical history set cohort assignment. Germline-derived CDR1 and CDR2 are MDHEN and SYDVKM. The CDR3 extends over 16 amino acids. The J segment lost 3 bases and the V segment lost 6 bases, leaving 10 bases of the junction unmatched. The repertoire was sequenced with immunoSEQ multiplex PCR; TCRdb's copy has only in-frame clones and lacks some. The sample has 250,000 to 300,000 clones; roughly 89% are singletons. This clone was seen only once. The sequenced sample was PBMCs or T cells enriched from blood (not recorded which). The source of this sequence is a woman aged 55-70 years who had recovered from COVID-19. The V gene is TRBV28, the J gene TRBJ1-5; 8 bases map to TRBD1. CDR3 region: CASSAAGGGINQPQHF. CDR3 bases: TGTGCCAGCAGCGCAGCAGGGGGCGGGATCAATCAGCCCCAGCATTTT.